Listed here are 26 T cell receptor beta chains from one sample, sequenced in a study of OX40 agonist ivuxolimab in advanced cancers. Assay: immunoSEQ multiplex PCR; the TCRdb copy retains only in-frame clones and omits some. The sample records roughly 49,000 clones, approximately 87% being singletons. This sample comprised CD4+ or CD8+ T cells sorted from blood, obtained in a trial of the OX40 agonist ivuxolimab. The source is an adult with an advanced solid tumor such as melanoma, head and neck, liver or kidney cancer.

This chain's CDR3 is CSVETGGQVSYEQYF. The CDR3 DNA follows: TGCAGCGTGGAAACAGGGGGGCAGGTTTCCTACGAGCAGTACTTC. The chain links TRBV29-1 to TRBJ2-7; the match to TRBD1 covers 8 bases. In germline, CDR1 is SQVTM, CDR2 ANQGSEA. The V gene end was trimmed by 6 bases and the J gene end by 1 base; junction bases not matched to a gene: 11. The CDR3 runs 15 residues.

The chain joins TRBV5-1 to TRBJ2-5, with a weak D call TRBD2 (5 bases). With the DNA end fitting TRBJ2-7 better, the J assignment may be wrong. Per germline, CDR1 SGHRS and CDR2 YFSETQ. This CDR3 spans 12 amino acids. CDR3 loop: CASSPSGSEQYF. The CDR3 DNA follows: TGCGCCAGCAGCCCCAGCGGCTCCGAGCAGTACTTC.

V usage is TRBV7-9 and J usage is TRBJ1-4; D ambiguous. Germline V CDR1 and CDR2: SEHNR, FQNEAQ (reference sequence). With 3 bases removed from V and 0 bases from J, the gap between germline ends came to 5 bases. This CDR3 contains 14 residues. CDR3 amino acids: CASSFAATNEKLFF. CDR3 sequence (DNA): TGTGCCAGCAGCTTCGCGGCAACTAATGAAAAACTGTTTTTT.

The chain joins TRBV10-3 to TRBJ2-2; 9 nucleotides match TRBD2. V lost 7 bases and J lost 5; bases outside the gene matches: 8. This CDR3 has 15 amino acids. Germline lookup yields CDR1 ENHRY and CDR2 SYGVKD. CDR3 DNA sequence: TGTGCCATCACCAACCCGGGACTAGCAACCGGGGAGCTGTTTTTT. It translates to CAITNPGLATGELFF.

The CDR3 DNA is TGCAGCGAAGAGGACAGGGGTTCTTCACCCCTCCACTTT. This translates into CSEEDRGSSPLHF. The gene calls are TRBV29-1 and TRBJ1-6; 9 bases fit TRBD1. From germline, CDR1 is SQVTM and CDR2 ANQGSEA. This CDR3 has 13 amino acids. After removal of 7 bases from V and 9 bases from J, the junction contained 7 bases not matched to a gene.

The chain links TRBV23-1 to TRBJ2-1; D is ambiguous. TRBV23-1 is labeled an ORF, and its function is uncertain. The CDR3 contains 12 residues. Trimming took 1 base from V and 10 from J, leaving 8 bases between them. The CDR3: CASSQLVWEQFF. CDR3 DNA: TGCGCCAGCAGTCAATTGGTTTGGGAGCAGTTCTTC.

The chain couples TRBV19 to TRBJ1-1; tentative D call: TRBD1 (6 bases). Germline values: CDR1 LNHDA, CDR2 SQIVND (reference sequence). The CDR3 consists of 14 residues. V lost 7 bases to trimming and J lost 3 bases, with 15 bases between them. The chain's CDR3 is CASTPDSTDTEAFF. CDR3 sequence (DNA): TGTGCCAGTACTCCGGACAGTACGGACACTGAAGCTTTCTTT.

This sequence joins TRBV9 and TRBJ2-3; 8 bases line up with TRBD2. The length of the CDR3 is 16 residues. The V and J ends lost 3 bases and 1 base, in that order; junction bases with no gene match: 7. Looked up from germline, CDR1 is SGDLS and CDR2 is YYNGEE. The CDR3 nucleotides read TGTGCCAGCAGCGCTGTAGCGGGGTGGGGCACAGATACGCAGTATTTT. The encoded protein is CASSAVAGWGTDTQYF.

The rearrangement joins TRBV27 to TRBJ1-2; D is unclear. The CDR3 length is 18 residues. Trimming cost V 2 bases and J 3 bases, with 22 bases left between them. The germline CDR1 and CDR2 sequences are MNHEY and SMNVEV (reference sequence). CDR3 DNA sequence: TGTGCCAGCAGTTTAGGTCGGCCCTGGGGTGGGTTGCACTATGGCTACACCTTC. Its protein is CASSLGRPWGGLHYGYTF.

By frequency in the sample, this clone is medium-sized. Other DNA sequences of this sample code for an identical CDR3. This chain links TRBV13 with TRBJ2-1; the D gene is possibly TRBD2 (5 bases). The CDR3 sequence is 14 residues long. Germline values: CDR1 PRHDT, CDR2 FYEKMQ (reference sequence). V dropped 1 base and J dropped 3 bases, with 7 bases sitting between them. The DNA of the CDR3 is TGTGCCAGCAGCTTAGCGGGGAGCTACAATGAGCAGTTCTTC. As protein: CASSLAGSYNEQFF.

The genes are TRBV9 and TRBJ1-1; the match to TRBD1 covers 7 bases. There are 16 residues in the CDR3. Looked up from germline, CDR1 is SGDLS and CDR2 is YYNGEE. Trimming cost V 0 bases and J 3 bases; bases outside gene matches: 8. CDR3 residues: CASSVEGGGLDTEAFF. CDR3 sequence (DNA): TGTGCCAGCAGCGTAGAGGGAGGGGGCCTGGACACTGAAGCTTTCTTT.

This clone showed up just a few times. The CDR3 sequence: CSVVGVTGELFF. DNA for the CDR3: TGCAGCGTTGTGGGGGTAACCGGGGAGCTGTTTTTT. The rearrangement uses TRBV29-1 and TRBJ2-2; perhaps D is TRBD1 or TRBD2 (5 bases each). The CDR3 covers 12 residues. In germline, CDR1 is SQVTM, CDR2 ANQGSEA. V was cut by 4 bases and J by 5 bases, with 8 bases left in between.

This clone has more than one count but fewer than ten. The chain joins TRBV4-2 to TRBJ1-5; no clear D gene. The CDR3 extends over 14 amino acids. The germline V gene encodes CDR1 LGHNA and CDR2 YNFKEQ. Trimming removed 0 bases at V and 6 bases at J, with 9 bases between. CDR3 coding DNA: TGTGCCAGCAGCCAAGAGTTTTCCAGTCAGCCCCAGCATTTT. It codes for CASSQEFSSQPQHF.

The rearrangement joins TRBV13 to TRBJ1-1; the D gene is possibly TRBD1 (5 bases). V was shortened by 4 bases and J by 7 bases, with 10 bases between the two germline ends. The CDR3 runs 12 residues. Germline assignment: CDR1 PRHDT and CDR2 FYEKMQ (reference sequence). CDR3 protein: CASSSGTFEAFF. DNA of the CDR3: TGTGCCAGCAGCTCTGGGACTTTTGAAGCTTTCTTT.

The chain joins TRBV27 to TRBJ2-5, with D unresolved. With 0 bases removed from V and 3 bases from J, the gap between germline ends came to 14 bases. The CDR3 is made up of 16 amino acids. CDR1 and CDR2 (germline): MNHEY, SMNVEV (reference sequence). CDR3 amino acids: CASSLSLVTQKETQYF. DNA for the CDR3: TGTGCCAGCAGTTTATCGTTGGTTACCCAGAAAGAGACCCAGTACTTC.

This clone was counted once. The rearrangement uses TRBV9 and TRBJ2-7; unclear D gene. The CDR3 has 12 residues. With 4 bases removed from V and 3 bases from J, the gap between germline ends came to 8 bases. Germline V CDR1 and CDR2: SGDLS, YYNGEE. The CDR3 spells CASSTGSYEQYF. CDR3 nucleotides: TGTGCCAGCAGCACCGGAAGCTACGAGCAGTACTTC.

This clone is a singleton in its sample. The V gene is TRBV4-1, the J gene TRBJ2-1; 11 bases are a match to TRBD2. This CDR3 spans 15 amino acids. Germline values: CDR1 MGHRA, CDR2 YSYEKL. V lost 6 bases to trimming and J lost 8 bases; unmatched junction nucleotides: 9. CDR3 coding DNA: TGCGCCAGCAGGCATACTAGCGGGAGCTCCGATGAGCAGTTCTTC. Translating it yields CASRHTSGSSDEQFF.

The chain carries TRBV9 and TRBJ2-7, with TRBD2 matching over 9 bases. J was trimmed by 4 bases and V by 4 bases; bases with no gene match: 15. This CDR3 spans 17 amino acids. Germline CDR1 and CDR2: SGDLS and YYNGEE. The CDR3 here is CASSSTQQSSGSYEQYF. The CDR3 DNA sequence: TGTGCCAGCAGCTCGACCCAACAGAGTAGCGGGAGTTACGAGCAGTACTTC. Full variable domain (missing parts from reference TRBV9 and TRBJ2-7): DSGVTQTPKHLITATGQRVTLRCSPRSGDLSVYWYQQSLDQGLQFLIQYYNGEERAKGNILERFSAQQFPDLHSELNLSSLELGDSALYFCASSSTQQSSGSYEQYFGPGTRLTVT.

Worth noting for this clone: Other DNA sequences from this sample encode an identical CDR3 as well. The rearrangement links TRBV9 to TRBJ1-1; D perhaps matches TRBD1 (5 bases). V shed 2 bases and J shed 1 base, with 6 bases lying between them. This CDR3 is 13 amino acids long. Germline CDR1 is SGDLS and CDR2 is YYNGEE. CDR3 DNA: TGTGCCAGCAGCGTTACAGGGAACACTGAAGCTTTCTTT. Protein sequence: CASSVTGNTEAFF. The complete variable domain, with remaining parts taken from reference TRBV9 and TRBJ1-1, reads DSGVTQTPKHLITATGQRVTLRCSPRSGDLSVYWYQQSLDQGLQFLIQYYNGEERAKGNILERFSAQQFPDLHSELNLSSLELGDSALYFCASSVTGNTEAFFGQGTRLTVV.

This chain's CDR3 is CASSLKSTGAQFF. CDR3 nucleotide sequence: TGTGCCAGCAGCTTAAAATCGACAGGGGCCCAGTTCTTC. The chain combines TRBV7-3 with TRBJ2-1; TRBD1 matches 8 bases. V lost 1 base to trimming and J lost 13 bases; unmatched junction nucleotides: 6. The CDR3 contains 13 residues. CDR1 is SGHTA and CDR2 is FQGTGA in the germline V gene.

The chain has TRBV27 and TRBJ2-7, with D perhaps matching TRBD1 or TRBD2 (5 bases each). The germline gives CDR1 MNHEY, CDR2 SMNVEV (reference sequence). V was pared by 3 bases and J by 0 bases, with 12 bases between. This CDR3 is built from 15 residues. For the CDR3, the DNA is TGTGCCAGCAGTTTGAGGGGCCTTCCCTCCTACGAGCAGTACTTC. This gives the protein CASSLRGLPSYEQYF.

J is TRBJ2-3 and V is TRBV9, with D hard to call. The CDR3 spans 15 residues. The V and J ends lost 0 bases and 0 bases respectively, with 8 bases between them. Germline V CDR1 and CDR2: SGDLS, YYNGEE. In DNA, the CDR3 is TGTGCCAGCAGCGTAGAGGACGGAAGCACAGATACGCAGTATTTT. It translates to CASSVEDGSTDTQYF.

The chain uses TRBV14 and TRBJ1-2; possibly TRBD1 for D (5 bases). The V end was cut by 3 bases, the J end by 8 bases, with 13 bases between. The length of the CDR3 is 13 residues. The germline gives CDR1 SGHDN, CDR2 FVKESK. This CDR3 is CASSHLGLRGYTF. The CDR3 nucleotides read TGTGCCAGCAGCCACCTGGGACTTCGGGGCTACACCTTC.

The chain links TRBV7-2 to TRBJ2-1; TRBD1 matches at 7 bases. Germline V gives CDR1 SGHTA, CDR2 FQGNSA. With V trimmed by 7 bases and J by 0 bases, 6 bases remained unmatched. The CDR3 totals 15 residues. CDR3 sequence: CASTGRGSSYNEQFF. Written as DNA, the CDR3 is TGTGCCAGCACAGGCAGGGGGAGCTCCTACAATGAGCAGTTCTTC.

The chain couples TRBV4-3 to TRBJ2-3; TRBD2 matches 7 bases. J lost 2 bases, V lost 1 base, and 9 bases had no gene match. CDR1 is LGHNA, CDR2 YSLEER, per germline. The length of the CDR3 is 17 residues. CDR3 in DNA: TGCGCCAGCAGCCAAGGTACGGGACTACTTAACACAGATACGCAGTATTTT. This encodes CASSQGTGLLNTDTQYF.

V is TRBV28 and J is TRBJ2-7; 7 bases match TRBD1. Looked up from germline, CDR1 is MDHEN and CDR2 is SYDVKM. CDR3 length: 15 residues. V lost 2 bases to trimming and J lost 4 bases; unmatched junction nucleotides: 8. The CDR3 coding sequence is TGTGCCAGCAGTTTAGAACAGACAGGGCCGTACGAGCAGTACTTC. Its translation: CASSLEQTGPYEQYF.